One sample yielded the 25 T cell receptor beta chains listed below, sequenced in a study of lymphopenia after photon versus proton radiotherapy. The repertoire was sequenced with immunoSEQ multiplex PCR; TCRdb's copy has only in-frame clones and lacks some. The sample shows roughly 76,000 clones, around 93% of them seen only once. Material: peripheral blood, obtained from a patient treated with photon-based radiotherapy. The receptors shown here come from a woman between 40 and 55 years old with cholangiocarcinoma.

This chain joins TRBV11-2 and TRBJ1-4, with D unclear. The CDR3 has 15 amino acids. The V end lost 4 bases, the J end lost 0 bases, and 9 bases lay between the germline ends. The germline gives CDR1 SGHAT, CDR2 FQNNGV. The CDR3 DNA sequence: TGTGCCAGCAGCTCCGACCGAACAACTAATGAAAAACTGTTTTTT. Its translation: CASSSDRTTNEKLFF.

The V call is TRBV16, the J call TRBJ2-7; D is perhaps TRBD2 (5 bases). The CDR3 loop spans 16 amino acids. V dropped 0 bases and J dropped 7 bases, with 19 bases sitting between them. Germline V gives CDR1 KGHSY, CDR2 FQNENV. As DNA, the CDR3 is TGTGCCAGCAGCCAATCGAAAGGACTCTCCCTTCGAGAGCAGTACTTC. Amino acid sequence: CASSQSKGLSLREQYF.

The chain combines TRBV5-5 with TRBJ1-1, with D maybe TRBD1 (5 bases). The germline V and J ends were trimmed by 5 bases and 1 base, with 12 bases remaining between them. The CDR3 consists of 14 residues. From germline, CDR1 is SGHKS and CDR2 YYEKEE (reference sequence). The CDR3 sequence is CASRTRQSNTEAFF. Here the CDR3 DNA reads TGTGCCAGCAGGACGAGACAGTCGAACACTGAAGCTTTCTTT.

The chain joins TRBV5-4 to TRBJ1-1; D remains unclear. This CDR3 contains 15 residues. The ends were cut back, 4 bases at V and 0 bases at J, with 13 bases in the middle. Germline values: CDR1 SGHNT, CDR2 YYREEE (reference sequence). The CDR3 spells CASSPGPRMNTEAFF. The CDR3 DNA is TGTGCCAGCAGCCCAGGACCGCGAATGAACACTGAAGCTTTCTTT.

This sequence joins TRBV30 and TRBJ2-7; no reliable D call. Germline lookup yields CDR1 GTSNPN and CDR2 SVGIG (reference sequence). This CDR3 comprises 13 residues. The germline V and J ends were trimmed by 3 bases and 3 bases, with 12 bases remaining between them. In DNA form, the CDR3 reads TGTGCCTGGAGGAAGACCGACCGCTACGAGCAGTACTTC. As protein: CAWRKTDRYEQYF.

This clone has more than one count but fewer than ten. This sequence joins TRBV7-2 and TRBJ1-5; the D is unclear. Germline V gene lookup returns CDR1 SGHTA and CDR2 FQGNSA. Deletions cut 5 bases from V and 6 bases from J, with 17 bases between. CDR3 length equals 15 residues. The CDR3 DNA sequence: TGTGCCAGCAGCCAAGGATCCCACTTGGGTCAGCCCCAGCATTTT. Protein: CASSQGSHLGQPQHF.

This chain connects TRBV2 to TRBJ2-3, with D perhaps matching TRBD2 (6 bases). Trimming removed 5 bases at V and 4 bases at J, with 16 bases between. CDR1 SNHLY and CDR2 FYNNEI come from the germline V gene. The CDR3 consists of 15 residues. As DNA, the CDR3 is TGTGCCAGCAGTCCCGAGGGGACGGGGGCAGATACGCAGTATTTT. It encodes CASSPEGTGADTQYF.

The gene calls are TRBV28 and TRBJ1-2; 9 bases fit TRBD1. Germline assignment: CDR1 MDHEN and CDR2 SYDVKM. This CDR3 contains 15 residues. V shed 2 bases and J 7 bases; nucleotides not matched to a gene: 8. CDR3 nucleotides: TGTGCCAGCAGTTTAAGAGGGACAGGGAAAGGTGGCTACACCTTC. Amino acid sequence: CASSLRGTGKGGYTF.

The V and J genes are TRBV2 and TRBJ2-7; 7 bases map to TRBD1. Trimming took 0 bases from V and 2 from J; bases not matched to a gene: 7. The CDR3 is 16 amino acids. Germline CDR1 and CDR2: SNHLY and FYNNEI. The CDR3 sequence is CASSEAPGGPTYEQYF. CDR3 nucleotide sequence: TGTGCCAGCAGTGAAGCCCCAGGGGGTCCTACCTACGAGCAGTACTTC.

This clone was seen just once. The V gene is TRBV28, the J gene TRBJ1-2, with TRBD1 as a possible D gene (5 bases). Per the germline V gene, CDR1 is MDHEN and CDR2 is SYDVKM. V was cut by 7 bases and J by 6 bases, with 12 bases left in between. CDR3 length: 12 residues. CDR3 in amino acids: CASKPTRDGYTF. The CDR3 coding sequence is TGTGCCAGCAAACCGACCAGGGATGGCTACACCTTC.

The V gene is TRBV7-3, the J gene TRBJ2-2; D perhaps matches TRBD2 (5 bases). Germline V gene data show CDR1 as SGHTA and CDR2 as FQGTGA. This CDR3 comprises 11 residues. The V gene lost 4 bases and the J gene lost 8 bases, with 5 bases spanning the gap. CDR3 protein: CASSSGGELFF. The CDR3 DNA reads as TGTGCCAGCAGCTCGGGAGGGGAGCTGTTTTTT.

The chain combines TRBV7-9 with TRBJ2-7; D gene uncertain. CDR1 is SEHNR and CDR2 is FQNEAQ in the germline V gene (reference sequence). V was clipped by 5 bases and J by 1 base, with 12 bases between them. The CDR3 is made up of 14 amino acids. The CDR3 is CASSQTVQSYEQYF. The CDR3 coding sequence is TGTGCCAGCAGCCAGACGGTGCAATCCTACGAGCAGTACTTC.

The V gene is TRBV6-5, the J gene TRBJ1-3; D gene ambiguous. V dropped 2 bases and J dropped 0 bases, with 8 bases sitting between them. There are 15 residues in the CDR3. Germline lookup yields CDR1 MNHEY and CDR2 SVGAGI. CDR3 DNA: TGTGCCAGCAGTTACCAACTAGGCTCTGGAAACACCATATATTTT. Its protein product is CASSYQLGSGNTIYF.

The rearrangement links TRBV9 to TRBJ1-5; 9 bases are shared with TRBD1. Germline assignment: CDR1 SGDLS and CDR2 YYNGEE. V lost 3 bases and J lost 7; bases outside the gene matches: 5. The CDR3 contains 14 residues. The CDR3, as DNA: TGTGCCAGCAGCGCCGGGACAGGGAACCAGCCCCAGCATTTT. It is translated as CASSAGTGNQPQHF.

The chain carries TRBV5-1 and TRBJ1-1, with D unclear. Deletions cut 4 bases from V and 2 bases from J, with 15 bases between. The CDR3 has 15 residues. CDR1 and CDR2 from the germline V gene are SGHRS and YFSETQ. CDR3 DNA sequence: TGCGCCAGCAGCACTCTCTCCGTCGGAAACACTGAAGCTTTCTTT. Protein sequence: CASSTLSVGNTEAFF. Complete variable domain (other parts from reference TRBV5-1 and TRBJ1-1): KAGVTQTPRYLIKTRGQQVTLSCSPISGHRSVSWYQQTPGQGLQFLFEYFSETQRNKGNFPGRFSGRQFSNSRSEMNVSTLELGDSALYLCASSTLSVGNTEAFFGQGTRLTVV.

The chain recombines TRBV6-1 with TRBJ1-2; no definite D call. V lost 3 bases and J 8 bases, leaving 19 bases between the germline ends. Germline V lookup: CDR1 MNHNS, CDR2 SASEGT. This CDR3 has 15 amino acids. The CDR3 protein is CASSDAPWEPEGYTF. CDR3 in DNA: TGTGCCAGCAGTGATGCGCCCTGGGAGCCAGAGGGCTACACCTTC.

V and J are TRBV28 and TRBJ1-1; D is uncertain. V gave up 5 bases and J gave up 6 bases, with 13 bases separating them. This CDR3 is built from 13 residues. Germline values: CDR1 MDHEN, CDR2 SYDVKM. The CDR3 coding sequence is TGTGCCAGCAGTCTACAACGAGAAGCTGAAGCTTTCTTT. Translation gives CASSLQREAEAFF.

This chain uses TRBV6-5 with TRBJ2-7, with D hard to call. The CDR3 sequence is 11 residues long. Germline loops: CDR1 MNHEY, CDR2 SVGAGI. V was shortened by 5 bases and J by 4 bases, with 6 bases between the two germline ends. The CDR3, as DNA: TGTGCCAGCAGTGGGTTGTACGAGCAGTACTTC. It is translated as CASSGLYEQYF.

The rearrangement joins TRBV30 to TRBJ2-5; D is unresolved. The DNA end is a closer match to TRBJ2-7, so the J assignment may be wrong. The germline V gene has CDR1 GTSNPN and CDR2 SVGIG (reference sequence). The CDR3 runs to 11 residues. CDR3 protein: CAWSVRREQYF. The CDR3 DNA is TGTGCCTGGAGTGTTAGGCGCGAGCAGTACTTC.

The V and J genes are TRBV9 and TRBJ1-2; D is undetermined. This CDR3 has 13 amino acids. Between the trimmed V and J ends, which lost 4 bases and 6 bases, there was a span of 13 bases. Germline-derived CDR1 and CDR2 are SGDLS and YYNGEE. CDR3 DNA sequence: TGTGCCAGCAGCACGGAGGTGTGGGATGGCTACACCTTC. This gives the protein CASSTEVWDGYTF.

The chain combines TRBV5-1 with TRBJ1-6, with 8 bases aligning to TRBD1. The trim removed 6 bases at V and 6 bases at J, leaving 8 bases unmatched. Germline CDR1 reads SGHRS; CDR2 reads YFSETQ. The CDR3 consists of 15 residues. Here the CDR3 DNA reads TGCGCCAGCAAAAGAGGGACAGGAGGTAATTCACCCCTCCACTTT. Translated: CASKRGTGGNSPLHF.

This chain connects TRBV18 to TRBJ2-7; no clear D gene. The CDR3 consists of 12 residues. CDR1 is KGHSH and CDR2 is LQKENI in the germline V gene. Trimming removed 3 bases from V and 5 bases from J, with 8 bases in between. This CDR3 is CASSPGMNEQYF. The CDR3 DNA reads as TGTGCCAGCTCACCGGGGATGAACGAGCAGTACTTC.

Comments on this clone: At one end the junction does not follow the germline gene, possibly because of a read error. This chain links TRBV7-7 with TRBJ2-5, with 13 bases lining up with TRBD2. CDR1 and CDR2 (germline): SSHAT, FNYEAQ (reference sequence). The CDR3 is made up of 15 amino acids. For the CDR3, the DNA is TGTGCTAGCAGCCCGGGACTAGCGGGGCGAGAGACCCAGTACTTC. It encodes CASSPGLAGRETQYF. Using reference TRBV7-7 and TRBJ2-5 for the parts outside the CDR3, the full variable domain is GAGVSQSPRYKVTKRGQDVTLRCDPISSHATLYWYQQALGQGPEFLTYFNYEAQPDKSGLPSDRFSAERPEGSISTLTIQRTEQRDSAMYRCASSPGLAGRETQYFGPGTRLLVL.

This clone appeared a single time. The genes are TRBV27 and TRBJ1-6, with D possibly TRBD1 on 6 matching bases. Germline values: CDR1 MNHEY, CDR2 SMNVEV (reference sequence). This CDR3 is built from 15 residues. V was clipped by 7 bases and J by 10 bases, with 20 bases between them. The CDR3: CASTGTVGGGSPLHF. The CDR3, as DNA: TGTGCCAGCACCGGCACCGTGGGGGGCGGGTCACCCCTCCACTTT.

The chain has TRBV28 and TRBJ1-1; possible D gene TRBD1, 5 bases. With 3 bases removed from V and 1 base from J, the gap between germline ends came to 6 bases. Germline V gene lookup returns CDR1 MDHEN and CDR2 SYDVKM. This CDR3 has 13 residues. The CDR3 here is CASSLGPNTEAFF. The CDR3 DNA reads as TGTGCCAGCAGTTTGGGGCCGAACACTGAAGCTTTCTTT.